This T cell receptor beta chain derives from a study of cytomegalovirus exposure and HLA in healthy donors. The PCR was carried out with 60 Vbeta primers and 13 Jbeta primers. Profiled with immunoSEQ multiplex PCR; TCRdb holds only in-frame clones, not every one. The table lists roughly 120,000 clones, with about 2.2% in the top ten. The donors comprised healthy bone marrow donors. Though nominally healthy at sampling, donors likely had unrecorded immune exposures. Note on this clone: Its specificity is unknown.

Study observations and caveats: Reportedly, a later analysis found an Asian-associated ancestry cluster had fewer N-insertions than the roughly 630-donor mean. It was in a later analysis that TCR association rates were seen to vary by HLA locus, highest for DRB1 and lowest for HLA-C.

The V and J ends lost 2 bases and 3 bases respectively, with 7 bases between them. CDR1 is MGHRA and CDR2 is YSYEKL in the germline V gene. CDR3 length equals 13 residues. This sequence joins TRBV4-1 and TRBJ2-5; D is uncertain. This clonotype was sampled from a middle-aged man in good health and CMV-seronegative. Source material: PBMCs. The CDR3 here is CASSQRIEETQYF. In DNA, the CDR3 is TGCGCCAGCAGCCAACGAATAGAAGAGACCCAGTACTTC.